What follows is one T cell receptor beta chain and its context. The sample is drawn from a study of preoperative IRX-2 immunotherapy in early breast cancer. Libraries were prepared by immunoSEQ multiplex PCR; TCRdb keeps only in-frame clonotypes and omits some of them. The sample contains about 38,000 clones, 65% to 90% of which appear only once. The CDR3 length is 16 residues. Germline V lookup: CDR1 SGHNT, CDR2 YENEEA. Trimming took 0 bases from V and 4 from J, leaving 10 bases between them. The treatment here: preoperative locoregional IRX-2 cytokine immunotherapy. This phase Ib study tested locoregional IRX-2 cytokine immunotherapy given before surgery.

The rearrangement uses TRBV11-3 and TRBJ1-6; D is perhaps TRBD1 (5 bases). This material consisted of lymph node tissue, taken after IRX-2 immunotherapy. The TCR comes from a human donor with breast cancer. As DNA, the CDR3 is TGTGCCAGCAGCTTAGAGGGACCGAGATATAATTCACCCCTCCACTTT. Its translation is CASSLEGPRYNSPLHF.